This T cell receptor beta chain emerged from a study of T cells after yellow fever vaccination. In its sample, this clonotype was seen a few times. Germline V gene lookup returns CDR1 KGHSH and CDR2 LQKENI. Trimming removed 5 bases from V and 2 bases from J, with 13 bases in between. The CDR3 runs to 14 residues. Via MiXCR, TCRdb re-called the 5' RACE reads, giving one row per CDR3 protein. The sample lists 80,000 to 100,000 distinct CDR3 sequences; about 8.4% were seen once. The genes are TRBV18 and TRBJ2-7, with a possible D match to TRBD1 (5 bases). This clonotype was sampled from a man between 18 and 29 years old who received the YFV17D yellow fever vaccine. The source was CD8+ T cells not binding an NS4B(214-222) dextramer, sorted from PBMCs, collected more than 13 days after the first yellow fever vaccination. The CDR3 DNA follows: TGTGCCAGCTCATCCAGGCAGGGCCCCTACGAGCAGTACGTC. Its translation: CASSSRQGPYEQYV.